One and the same sample provided the 27 T cell receptor beta chains below, sequenced in a study of T cell responses to AZD1222 COVID-19 vaccine. Some clones are missing from TCRdb's copy, which holds only in-frame ones; the method was immunoSEQ multiplex PCR. This repertoire shows about 130,000 clones, 92% found once; its top ten account for roughly 1%. The sample here was peripheral blood, taken 28 days after the second AZD1222 dose. Receptors originate from an adult who received the AZD1222 COVID-19 vaccine.

The chain is built from TRBV9 and TRBJ1-3; the match to TRBD1 covers 8 bases. The CDR3 runs to 13 residues. Unmatched junction bases numbered 1, after V lost 3 bases and J lost 5 bases. CDR1 and CDR2 from the germline V gene are SGDLS and YYNGEE. The CDR3 region has the DNA TGTGCCAGCAGCGCAGGGGGCAGAAACACCATATATTTT. This sequence encodes CASSAGGRNTIYF.

This rearrangement joins TRBV4-3 to TRBJ2-1; D not resolved. Trimming took off 0 bases at V and 5 bases at J, with 14 bases between the two ends. This CDR3 region has 16 residues. The germline V gene encodes CDR1 LGHNA and CDR2 YSLEER. Here the CDR3 DNA reads TGCGCCAGCAGCCAAGAACGACCCCTACTCGACAATGAGCAGTTCTTC. It translates to CASSQERPLLDNEQFF.

The chain joins TRBV30 to TRBJ2-1, with 9 positions matching TRBD1. The CDR3 extends over 13 amino acids. V lost 8 bases, J lost 12 bases, and 14 bases stayed unmatched. Germline V CDR1 and CDR2: GTSNPN, SVGIG (reference sequence). This CDR3 is CAATGTGMVWQFF. The CDR3 DNA reads as TGTGCCGCGACCGGGACAGGGATGGTTTGGCAGTTCTTC.

The chain combines TRBV18 with TRBJ2-7; TRBD2 might be the D (5 bases). V lost 3 bases to trimming and J lost 7 bases, with 10 bases between them. Germline V gene data show CDR1 as KGHSH and CDR2 as LQKENI. This CDR3 contains 12 residues. This CDR3 is CASSPNRREQYF. CDR3 sequence (DNA): TGTGCCAGCTCACCGAACCGGAGGGAGCAGTACTTC.

This clone has only one observation. The chain combines TRBV9 with TRBJ1-1, with TRBD1 as a possible D gene (6 bases). V lost 4 bases to trimming and J lost 4 bases, with 17 bases between them. CDR3 length equals 15 residues. The germline CDR1 and CDR2 sequences are SGDLS and YYNGEE. The CDR3 DNA reads TGTGCCAGCAGCCCTACGGGGGCTGGGGTCACTGAAGCTTTCTTT. This codes for CASSPTGAGVTEAFF. The full variable domain, rest sourced from reference TRBV9 and TRBJ1-1, is DSGVTQTPKHLITATGQRVTLRCSPRSGDLSVYWYQQSLDQGLQFLIQYYNGEERAKGNILERFSAQQFPDLHSELNLSSLELGDSALYFCASSPTGAGVTEAFFGQGTRLTVV.

This chain uses TRBV19 with TRBJ1-2; a possible D gene is TRBD1 (6 bases). This CDR3 has 12 residues. Germline lookup yields CDR1 LNHDA and CDR2 SQIVND (reference sequence). V dropped 5 bases and J dropped 7 bases, with 11 bases sitting between them. The CDR3 DNA sequence: TGTGCCAGTAGTGACACAGGGTTTGGCTACACCTTC. Its protein product is CASSDTGFGYTF. The full variable domain, rest sourced from reference TRBV19 and TRBJ1-2, is DGGITQSPKYLFRKEGQNVTLSCEQNLNHDAMYWYRQDPGQGLRLIYYSQIVNDFQKGDIAEGYSVSREKKESFPLTVTSAQKNPTAFYLCASSDTGFGYTFGSGTRLTVV.

The chain joins TRBV5-1 to TRBJ2-3, with no clear D. From germline, CDR1 is SGHRS and CDR2 YFSETQ. CDR3 length: 16 residues. With 4 bases removed from V and 0 bases from J, the gap between germline ends came to 15 bases. This CDR3 reads CASSVSLAVSTDTQYF. The CDR3 DNA is TGCGCCAGCAGCGTGTCCTTAGCCGTCAGCACAGATACGCAGTATTTT.

The V and J genes are TRBV15 and TRBJ2-2, with 14 bases aligning to TRBD2. CDR3 size: 18 residues. Germline trimming cut 0 bases from V and 6 bases from J; bases unmatched to any gene: 6. Per germline, CDR1 LNHNV and CDR2 YYDKDF (reference sequence). The CDR3 region has the DNA TGTGCCACCAGCAGAGATGCTTCGGGACTAGCGGGAGCCGGGGAGCTGTTTTTT. Residues: CATSRDASGLAGAGELFF.

The rearrangement links TRBV30 to TRBJ2-5; D is unresolved. The CDR3 is 11 residues long. With 3 bases removed from V and 4 bases from J, the gap between germline ends came to 6 bases. Germline V gene lookup returns CDR1 GTSNPN and CDR2 SVGIG (reference sequence). CDR3 bases: TGTGCCTGGAGGGCACGAGAGACCCAGTACTTC. The encoded protein is CAWRARETQYF.

This chain connects TRBV7-3 to TRBJ1-5; D might be TRBD1 (6 bases). The germline gives CDR1 SGHTA, CDR2 FQGTGA. Trimming shortened V by 10 bases and J by 6 bases, and 25 bases separated the two germline ends. The CDR3 contains 16 residues. The CDR3 coding sequence is TGTGCCACCAAGCCGCATTTTAGGGGAGGGGGTCAGCCCCAGCATTTT. This encodes CATKPHFRGGGQPQHF. Using reference TRBV7-3 and TRBJ1-5 for the parts outside the CDR3, the full variable domain is GAGVSQTPSNKVTEKGKYVELRCDPISGHTALYWYRQSLGQGPEFLIYFQGTGAADDSGLPNDRFFAVRPEGSVSTLKIQRTERGDSAVYLCATKPHFRGGGQPQHFGDGTRLSIL.

The chain links TRBV7-2 to TRBJ2-1, with D possibly being TRBD2 (6 bases). Germline V gene lookup returns CDR1 SGHTA and CDR2 FQGNSA. Trimming stripped 5 bases from V and 4 bases from J, with 15 bases between. This CDR3 has 15 amino acids. The CDR3 loop reads CASSRGEASYNEQFF. CDR3 nucleotide sequence: TGTGCCAGCAGCCGCGGGGAGGCCTCGTACAATGAGCAGTTCTTC.

This chain connects TRBV14 to TRBJ1-1; D is perhaps TRBD1 (5 bases). Germline V lookup: CDR1 SGHDN, CDR2 FVKESK. Trimming cost V 4 bases and J 3 bases, with 9 bases left between them. The CDR3 runs to 13 residues. CDR3 region: CASSLQVYTEAFF. CDR3 bases: TGTGCCAGCAGCCTACAGGTTTACACTGAAGCTTTCTTT.

The CDR3: CASSNQGGNEKLFF. The CDR3 DNA reads TGTGCCAGCAGCAACCAGGGGGGGAATGAAAAACTGTTTTTT. J is TRBJ1-4 and V is TRBV11-2; 7 positions agree with TRBD1. Trimming at V came to 5 bases and at J to 5 bases, leaving 5 bases not matched to a gene. This CDR3 is built from 14 residues. CDR1 SGHAT and CDR2 FQNNGV come from the germline V gene.

This clone is a singleton in its sample. The J gene is TRBJ1-2, the V gene TRBV7-2, with D unresolved. The CDR3 length is 12 residues. Germline V gene lookup returns CDR1 SGHTA and CDR2 FQGNSA. V lost 2 bases, J lost 8 bases, and 9 bases lay in between. The CDR3 region has the DNA TGTGCCAGCAGCTTAATCTGGTTGGGCTACACCTTC. Amino acids: CASSLIWLGYTF.

The chain carries TRBV6-5 and TRBJ1-5; possible D gene TRBD1, 5 bases. The CDR3 extends over 16 amino acids. Germline-derived CDR1 and CDR2 are MNHEY and SVGAGI. The V gene lost 0 bases and the J gene lost 7 bases, with 16 bases spanning the gap. The CDR3 coding sequence is TGTGCCAGCAGTTACTCTGGGGGAGGAGGAGGACAGCCCCAGCATTTT. It specifies CASSYSGGGGGQPQHF.

The V and J genes are TRBV28 and TRBJ2-1; D may correspond to TRBD1 or TRBD2 (5 bases each). V shed 5 bases and J shed 6 bases, with 14 bases lying between them. The CDR3 is made up of 14 amino acids. CDR1 is MDHEN, CDR2 SYDVKM, per germline. CDR3 residues: CASSNPGTINEQFF. DNA of the CDR3: TGTGCCAGCAGTAACCCCGGGACGATCAATGAGCAGTTCTTC.

The chain is built from TRBV18 and TRBJ2-7, with D uncertain. The V end lost 4 bases, the J end lost 7 bases, and 20 bases lay between the germline ends. Germline lookup yields CDR1 KGHSH and CDR2 LQKENI. The CDR3 consists of 15 residues. The CDR3 sequence: CASSQNQDHPGEQYF. The CDR3 bases are TGTGCCAGCTCACAAAATCAGGACCATCCTGGGGAGCAGTACTTC.

The chain combines TRBV2 with TRBJ1-1; TRBD1 agrees at 8 bases. Germline CDR1 and CDR2: SNHLY and FYNNEI. J lost 5 bases, V lost 6 bases, and 8 bases had no gene match. The CDR3 length is 14 residues. The CDR3 loop is CASRGDRRGTEAFF. DNA of the CDR3: TGTGCCAGCAGGGGGGACAGGAGGGGGACTGAAGCTTTCTTT. Complete variable domain (other parts from reference TRBV2 and TRBJ1-1): EPEVTQTPSHQVTQMGQEVILRCVPISNHLYFYWYRQILGQKVEFLVSFYNNEISEKSEIFDDQFSVERPDGSNFTLKIRSTKLEDSAMYFCASRGDRRGTEAFFGQGTRLTVV.

CDR3 nucleotides: TGTGCCTGGAGTGTCGGGCAGTACATGAACACTGAAGCTTTCTTT. It specifies CAWSVGQYMNTEAFF. The chain links TRBV30 to TRBJ1-1; D is unclear. The CDR3 has 15 amino acids. Trimming took 0 bases from V and 0 from J, leaving 11 bases between them. CDR1 is GTSNPN and CDR2 is SVGIG in the germline V gene (reference sequence).

The CDR3 bases are TGTGCCATCAGTGAGTCTGGACAGGGGCTCTATGAGCAGTTCTTC. Translation gives CAISESGQGLYEQFF. This rearrangement joins TRBV10-3 to TRBJ2-1, with 9 nucleotides matching TRBD1. In germline, CDR1 is ENHRY, CDR2 SYGVKD. This CDR3 has 15 residues. The ends lost 0 bases at V and 8 bases at J; junction bases unmatched: 5.

This clone has just one count. CDR3 in DNA: TGTGCCAGCAGCCCATCAGGGGGAAGGACTGAAGCTTTCTTT. This gives the protein CASSPSGGRTEAFF. The chain joins TRBV7-8 to TRBJ1-1, with TRBD1 matching 7 bases. J lost 5 bases, V lost 5 bases, and 8 bases had no gene match. This CDR3 has 14 amino acids. CDR1 and CDR2 (germline): SGHVS, FQNEAQ.

The CDR3 sequence: CASSLDQGLRNEQFF. The CDR3 DNA follows: TGTGCCAGCAGCTTGGATCAAGGACTCCGCAATGAGCAGTTCTTC. This rearrangement joins TRBV5-4 to TRBJ2-1; D may be TRBD2 (5 bases). The CDR3 is 15 residues long. Germline values: CDR1 SGHNT, CDR2 YYREEE (reference sequence). V lost 0 bases, J lost 6 bases, and 13 bases lay in between.

The CDR3 DNA reads TGTGCCAGCTCACCAGACAGGCCCGCCATGGGCACTGAAGCTTTCTTT. Its translation: CASSPDRPAMGTEAFF. This rearrangement joins TRBV18 to TRBJ1-1, with D maybe TRBD1 (6 bases). Germline V CDR1 and CDR2: KGHSH, LQKENI. The V and J ends lost 2 bases and 4 bases respectively, with 17 bases between them. The CDR3 contains 16 residues.

This clone has just one count. The chain links TRBV5-1 to TRBJ1-5, with D perhaps matching TRBD1 (5 bases). Germline assignment: CDR1 SGHRS and CDR2 YFSETQ. V shed 4 bases and J shed 1 base, with 12 bases lying between them. CDR3 size: 15 residues. CDR3 region: CASSPLGGSNQPQHF. The CDR3 region has the DNA TGCGCCAGCAGCCCCCTCGGGGGAAGCAATCAGCCCCAGCATTTT. The variable domain in full, completed from reference TRBV5-1 and TRBJ1-5, reads KAGVTQTPRYLIKTRGQQVTLSCSPISGHRSVSWYQQTPGQGLQFLFEYFSETQRNKGNFPGRFSGRQFSNSRSEMNVSTLELGDSALYLCASSPLGGSNQPQHFGDGTRLSIL.

The chain recombines TRBV27 with TRBJ1-2; D might be TRBD1 (5 bases). CDR1 is MNHEY, CDR2 SMNVEV, per germline (reference sequence). The V gene lost 3 bases and the J gene lost 1 base, with 12 bases spanning the gap. The CDR3 sequence is 15 residues long. The CDR3 bases are TGTGCCAGCAGTTTTGCGACAGTGCTTAACTATGGCTACACCTTC. This sequence encodes CASSFATVLNYGYTF.

The chain employs TRBV28 and TRBJ1-4; the match to TRBD1 covers 10 bases. This CDR3 is 15 amino acids long. Trimming cost V 5 bases and J 8 bases; bases outside gene matches: 8. CDR1 is MDHEN, CDR2 SYDVKM, per germline. In nucleotides, the CDR3 is TGTGCCAGCAGTCAAAAGACAGGGGGCAACGAAAAACTGTTTTTT. It translates to CASSQKTGGNEKLFF.

The V call is TRBV14, the J call TRBJ2-2; TRBD1 or TRBD2 may be the D gene (5 bases each). CDR1 is SGHDN, CDR2 FVKESK, per germline. With 1 base removed from V and 4 bases from J, the gap between germline ends came to 7 bases. The CDR3 consists of 14 residues. Here the CDR3 reads CASSQVRGTGELFF. CDR3 in DNA: TGTGCCAGCAGCCAAGTGAGGGGCACCGGGGAGCTGTTTTTT.